This passage covers 25 T cell receptor beta chains from one sample sequenced in a study of cytomegalovirus exposure and HLA in healthy donors. This PCR relied on a set of 60 Vbeta primers and 13 Jbeta primers. Using immunoSEQ multiplex PCR, the repertoire was profiled, and TCRdb retains in-frame clones only, with some absent. The table includes about 140,000 clones, more than 75% detected once. The sequenced sample consisted of PBMCs. All receptors derive from a woman in her 40s in good health and CMV-seropositive.

The count of this clone is one. As DNA, the CDR3 is TGTGCCAGCAGCTTAGCGGGAGGGCCGACCGGGGAGCTGTTTTTT. This encodes CASSLAGGPTGELFF. V and J are TRBV13 and TRBJ2-2; 8 bases map to TRBD2. V lost 1 base to trimming and J lost 5 bases; unmatched junction nucleotides: 3. This CDR3 has 15 residues. Germline-derived CDR1 and CDR2 are PRHDT and FYEKMQ (reference sequence).

This clone was observed a handful of times. The chain combines TRBV5-4 with TRBJ1-1; D is unclear. CDR3 length: 12 amino acids. CDR1 SGHNT and CDR2 YYREEE come from the germline V gene (reference sequence). V lost 4 bases and J 3 bases, leaving 7 bases between the germline ends. In DNA, the CDR3 is TGTGCCAGCAGCGCCCCGGACACTGAAGCTTTCTTT. Protein product: CASSAPDTEAFF. The full variable domain, its missing parts supplied by reference TRBV5-4 and TRBJ1-1, is ETGVTQSPTHLIKTRGQQVTLRCSSQSGHNTVSWYQQALGQGPQFIFQYYREEENGRGNFPPRFSGLQFPNYSSELNVNALELDDSALYLCASSAPDTEAFFGQGTRLTVV.

This chain uses TRBV29-1 with TRBJ1-2; a possible D gene is TRBD1 (6 bases). The CDR3 extends over 15 amino acids. Per germline, CDR1 SQVTM and CDR2 ANQGSEA. The CDR3: CTTSRTAYRHYGYTF. CDR3 nucleotide sequence: TGCACCACGAGCCGGACAGCTTACCGTCACTATGGCTACACCTTC.

The CDR3: CASSPDWSNEQYF. CDR3 bases: TGTGCCAGCTCACCGGACTGGTCCAACGAGCAGTACTTC. This chain joins TRBV18 and TRBJ2-7; D possibly corresponds to TRBD2 (5 bases). The germline V and J ends were trimmed by 3 bases and 5 bases, with 11 bases remaining between them. Germline CDR1 is KGHSH and CDR2 is LQKENI. The CDR3 length is 13 residues.

V gene TRBV20-1 combines with J gene TRBJ1-1, with no clear D. Trimming took off 3 bases at V and 8 bases at J, with 10 bases between the two ends. The length of the CDR3 is 11 residues. Germline CDR1 DFQATT, CDR2 SNEGSKA (reference sequence). CDR3 sequence (DNA): TGCAGTGCTAGGGGCGACCGAGAAGCTTTCTTT. Translating it yields CSARGDREAFF.

The chain couples TRBV7-9 to TRBJ2-2; D call uncertain. V dropped 11 bases and J dropped 3 bases, with 10 bases sitting between them. The CDR3 is 12 amino acids. CDR1 and CDR2 (germline): SEHNR, FQNEAQ (reference sequence). The CDR3 DNA sequence: TGTGCCGTCGGTACTTACACCGGGGAGCTGTTTTTT. This gives the protein CAVGTYTGELFF.

The chain recombines TRBV2 with TRBJ2-1, with 8 bases aligning to TRBD1. This CDR3 contains 17 residues. CDR1 and CDR2 from the germline V gene are SNHLY and FYNNEI. The trim removed 11 bases at V and 8 bases at J, leaving 23 bases unmatched. CDR3 amino acids: CASNPGQALTGRYEQFF. Written as DNA, the CDR3 is TGTGCCTCAAATCCGGGACAGGCTTTGACGGGCAGGTATGAGCAGTTCTTC.

This sequence joins TRBV28 and TRBJ2-7, with TRBD2 as a possible D gene (5 bases). The CDR3 runs to 14 residues. V lost 3 bases and J 6 bases, leaving 15 bases between the germline ends. Germline V lookup: CDR1 MDHEN, CDR2 SYDVKM. The CDR3 sequence: CASSFWGVGSEQYF. The CDR3 DNA reads TGTGCCAGCAGTTTTTGGGGAGTTGGGTCCGAGCAGTACTTC. The full variable domain, in which reference TRBV28 and TRBJ2-7 provide the parts outside the CDR3, is DVKVTQSSRYLVKRTGEKVFLECVQDMDHENMFWYRQDPGLGLRLIYFSYDVKMKEKGDIPEGYSVSREKKERFSLILESASTNQTSMYLCASSFWGVGSEQYFGPGTRLTVT.

The chain couples TRBV4-2 to TRBJ2-2; possibly TRBD2 for D (5 bases). This CDR3 spans 16 amino acids. Germline V gene data show CDR1 as LGHNA and CDR2 as YNFKEQ. The germline V and J ends were trimmed by 0 bases and 2 bases, with 10 bases remaining between them. CDR3 nucleotide sequence: TGTGCCAGCAGCCAAGATGGGCGGGTAAACACCGGGGAGCTGTTTTTT. The encoded protein is CASSQDGRVNTGELFF.

J is TRBJ2-5 and V is TRBV5-1; D uncertain. CDR3 length: 14 amino acids. V shed 3 bases and J shed 5 bases, with 14 bases lying between them. Germline V gene data show CDR1 as SGHRS and CDR2 as YFSETQ. The CDR3 DNA is TGCGCCAGCAGCTGGGCATCAGCACAGGAGACCCAGTACTTC. Translating it yields CASSWASAQETQYF.

The rearrangement joins TRBV28 to TRBJ1-5, with 7 bases fitting TRBD1. The CDR3 extends over 16 amino acids. Germline V gene sequence: CDR1 MDHEN, CDR2 SYDVKM. The junction had 12 bases not matched to a gene; V was cut back by 7 bases and J by 3 bases. The CDR3 coding sequence is TGTGCCAGCACCCCCACGGTGACAGGGAACAATCAGCCCCAGCATTTT. It encodes CASTPTVTGNNQPQHF.

This chain joins TRBV29-1 and TRBJ1-2; 9 bases fit TRBD1. This CDR3 has 12 amino acids. After removal of 5 bases from V and 8 bases from J, the junction contained 6 bases not matched to a gene. The germline CDR1 and CDR2 sequences are SQVTM and ANQGSEA. The CDR3 protein is CSVNRGLGGYTF. CDR3 coding DNA: TGCAGCGTTAACAGGGGGCTCGGGGGCTACACCTTC.

This sequence joins TRBV6-1 and TRBJ2-5; 8 bases map to TRBD1. This CDR3 has 14 residues. V was pared by 7 bases and J by 5 bases, with 9 bases of the junction left unmatched. Per germline, CDR1 MNHNS and CDR2 SASEGT. The DNA of the CDR3 is TGTGCCAGCACTAGGACAGGGCTGGGGGAGACCCAGTACTTC. This translates into CASTRTGLGETQYF.

This chain connects TRBV4-2 to TRBJ2-7; no definite D call. Germline CDR1 LGHNA, CDR2 YNFKEQ. The V gene lost 0 bases and the J gene lost 3 bases, with 12 bases spanning the gap. The CDR3 contains 15 residues. The chain's CDR3 is CASSQDGQIFYEQYF. The CDR3 nucleotides read TGTGCCAGCAGCCAAGATGGGCAGATTTTCTACGAGCAGTACTTC.

The CDR3 here is CASSQTGTSGSNEQFF. Here the CDR3 DNA reads TGTGCCAGCAGCCAAACCGGGACTAGCGGGAGCAATGAGCAGTTCTTC. The V call is TRBV7-2, the J call TRBJ2-1; 14 bases agree with TRBD2. Trimming took 5 bases from V and 6 from J; bases not matched to a gene: 6. The CDR3 is 16 amino acids. Germline V CDR1 and CDR2: SGHTA, FQGNSA.

The chain has TRBV7-2 and TRBJ2-1; D is ambiguous. The CDR3 spans 13 residues. Trimming took off 4 bases at V and 7 bases at J, with 11 bases between the two ends. Germline-derived CDR1 and CDR2 are SGHTA and FQGNSA. The chain's CDR3 is CASSSRAGNEQFF. The DNA of the CDR3 is TGTGCCAGCAGCTCAAGAGCTGGTAATGAGCAGTTCTTC.

This clone was counted a single time. The sample has other DNA sequences that encode this CDR3 too. The chain combines TRBV2 with TRBJ1-5, with D perhaps matching TRBD1 (6 bases). This CDR3 has 14 amino acids. V was clipped by 2 bases and J by 4 bases, with 9 bases between them. Per the germline V gene, CDR1 is SNHLY and CDR2 is FYNNEI. In nucleotides, the CDR3 is TGTGCCAGCAGTGAACGCCAGGGGAATCAGCCCCAGCATTTT. It codes for CASSERQGNQPQHF.

The chain joins TRBV29-1 to TRBJ2-3; D perhaps matches TRBD1 (6 bases). Looked up from germline, CDR1 is SQVTM and CDR2 is ANQGSEA. This CDR3 comprises 14 residues. The V gene lost 4 bases and the J gene lost 2 bases, with 13 bases spanning the gap. In nucleotides, the CDR3 is TGCAGCGTTGCATCGGGACACAACACAGATACGCAGTATTTT. Translating gives CSVASGHNTDTQYF.

V gene TRBV6-1 combines with J gene TRBJ1-4, with a weak D call TRBD1 (5 bases). Between the trimmed V and J ends, which lost 5 bases and 6 bases, there was a span of 13 bases. Germline loops: CDR1 MNHNS, CDR2 SASEGT. The CDR3 sequence is 14 residues long. CDR3 loop: CASSRQGGDEKLFF. As DNA, the CDR3 is TGTGCCAGCAGTAGGCAGGGAGGGGATGAAAAACTGTTTTTT.

The chain joins TRBV2 to TRBJ2-1, with 8 bases aligning to TRBD1. The CDR3 totals 15 residues. J lost 10 bases, V lost 3 bases, and 11 bases had no gene match. Germline CDR1 reads SNHLY; CDR2 reads FYNNEI. The DNA of the CDR3 is TGTGCCAGCAGTGAGGAGGACAGGGTACGTGACGAGCAGTTCTTC. Residues: CASSEEDRVRDEQFF. The complete variable domain, with remaining parts taken from reference TRBV2 and TRBJ2-1, reads EPEVTQTPSHQVTQMGQEVILRCVPISNHLYFYWYRQILGQKVEFLVSFYNNEISEKSEIFDDQFSVERPDGSNFTLKIRSTKLEDSAMYFCASSEEDRVRDEQFFGPGTRLTVL.

The V call is TRBV30, the J call TRBJ2-5, with D perhaps TRBD2 (5 bases). Germline values: CDR1 GTSNPN, CDR2 SVGIG (reference sequence). The V gene lost 3 bases and the J gene lost 5 bases, with 10 bases spanning the gap. CDR3 length equals 12 residues. CDR3 sequence: CAWRREVETQYF. CDR3 sequence (DNA): TGTGCCTGGAGACGGGAAGTGGAGACCCAGTACTTC. The full variable domain, with the rest looked up from reference TRBV30 and TRBJ2-5, is SQTIHQWPATLVQPVGSPLSLECTVEGTSNPNLYWYRQAAGRGLQLLFYSVGIGQISSEVPQNLSASRPQDRQFILSSKKLLLSDSGFYLCAWRREVETQYFGPGTRLLVL.

As regards this clone: The same CDR3 can be traced to other DNA sequences in this sample. This chain uses TRBV20-1 with TRBJ1-2; D is ambiguous. The CDR3 is 11 residues long. In germline, CDR1 is DFQATT, CDR2 SNEGSKA (reference sequence). Trimming stripped 6 bases from V and 2 bases from J, with 7 bases between. The CDR3 loop is CSATGNYGYTF. The CDR3 DNA reads TGCAGTGCCACCGGGAACTATGGCTACACCTTC.

The chain combines TRBV5-6 with TRBJ1-2; 9 bases are shared with TRBD1. The CDR3 extends over 13 amino acids. The germline gives CDR1 SGHDT, CDR2 YYEEEE. V lost 4 bases, J lost 5 bases, and 3 bases stayed unmatched. CDR3 residues: CASSETGGYGYTF. CDR3 nucleotides: TGTGCCAGCAGCGAGACAGGGGGTTATGGCTACACCTTC. The full variable domain, completed using reference TRBV5-6 and TRBJ1-2, is DAGVTQSPTHLIKTRGQQVTLRCSPKSGHDTVSWYQQALGQGPQFIFQYYEEEERQRGNFPDRFSGHQFPNYSSELNVNALLLGDSALYLCASSETGGYGYTFGSGTRLTVV.

The chain combines TRBV5-1 with TRBJ2-7; the match to TRBD2 covers 9 bases. The CDR3 has 15 amino acids. V lost 2 bases and J lost 0; bases outside the gene matches: 3. Germline V gene lookup returns CDR1 SGHRS and CDR2 YFSETQ. Here the CDR3 reads CASSFLAGSSYEQYF. DNA of the CDR3: TGCGCCAGCAGCTTTCTAGCGGGAAGCTCCTACGAGCAGTACTTC.

The DNA for the CDR3 is TGCAGCGTTGACGGGACAGGAAACCAAGAGACCCAGTACTTC. As protein: CSVDGTGNQETQYF. The gene calls are TRBV29-1 and TRBJ2-5; TRBD1 matches 8 bases. This CDR3 spans 14 amino acids. V shed 3 bases, J shed 0 bases, and the junction held 3 bases outside the gene matches. Germline loops: CDR1 SQVTM, CDR2 ANQGSEA.